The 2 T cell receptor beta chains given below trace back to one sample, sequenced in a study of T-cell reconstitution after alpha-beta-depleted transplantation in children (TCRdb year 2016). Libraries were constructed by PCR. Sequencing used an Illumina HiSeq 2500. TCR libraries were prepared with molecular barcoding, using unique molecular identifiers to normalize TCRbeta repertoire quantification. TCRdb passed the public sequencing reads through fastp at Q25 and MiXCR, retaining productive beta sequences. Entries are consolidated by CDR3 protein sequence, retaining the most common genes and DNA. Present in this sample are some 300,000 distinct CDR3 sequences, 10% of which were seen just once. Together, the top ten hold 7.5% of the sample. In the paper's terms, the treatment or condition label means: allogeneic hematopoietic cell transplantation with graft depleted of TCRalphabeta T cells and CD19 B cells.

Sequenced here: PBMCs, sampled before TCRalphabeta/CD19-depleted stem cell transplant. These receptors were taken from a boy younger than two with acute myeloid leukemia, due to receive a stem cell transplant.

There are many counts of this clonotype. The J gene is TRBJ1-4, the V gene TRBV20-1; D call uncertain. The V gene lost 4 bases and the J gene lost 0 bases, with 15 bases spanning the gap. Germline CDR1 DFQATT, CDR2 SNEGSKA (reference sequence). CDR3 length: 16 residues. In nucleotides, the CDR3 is TGCAGTGCTACTAGGACGCCTTCTTCAACTAATGAAAAACTGTTTTTT. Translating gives CSATRTPSSTNEKLFF.

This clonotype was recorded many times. CDR3 nucleotide sequence: TGTGCCAGCAGTTACTATGGGGGGAATGAGCAGTTCTTC. As protein: CASSYYGGNEQFF. This chain uses TRBV6-5 with TRBJ2-1; weak D call: TRBD2 (6 bases). The V end was cut by 1 base, the J end by 7 bases, with 8 bases between. The CDR3 covers 13 residues. From germline, CDR1 is MNHEY and CDR2 SVGAGI.